This entry features one T cell receptor beta chain sequence. Germline loops: CDR1 SGHRS, CDR2 YFSETQ. V gave up 4 bases and J gave up 7 bases; unmatched junction bases: 7. The CDR3 loop spans 16 amino acids. The sample originates from a study of OX40 agonist ivuxolimab in advanced cancers. Assay: immunoSEQ multiplex PCR; the TCRdb copy retains only in-frame clones and omits some. Among around 150,000 clones listed, just over 90% were seen once. The sequence was obtained from an adult with an advanced solid tumor such as melanoma, head and neck, liver or kidney cancer. Specimen: CD4+ or CD8+ T cells sorted from blood, collected in a trial of the OX40 agonist ivuxolimab. The gene calls are TRBV5-1 and TRBJ2-1; 14 nucleotides match TRBD2. The CDR3 here is CASSLTSGRAQNEQFF. For the CDR3, the DNA is TGCGCCAGCAGCCTGACTAGCGGGAGGGCCCAGAATGAGCAGTTCTTC.